This is a list of T cell receptor beta chains from one sample in a study of blood T cells in healthy people across ages. MiXCR was run by TCRdb on the 5' RACE reads, yielding one entry per CDR3 protein. The table lists about 1,800,000 distinct CDR3 sequences, roughly 27% of them singletons. Sequencing was carried out using blood. The receptors shown here come from a woman between 25 and 40 years old in good health. Each CDR3 is given with its conserved first and last residue. The D gene is left open where the match is weak. The size field is filled for only some rows; it gives once, few, many or a size class.

clone_size: few; d_call: TRBD1; j_call: TRBJ2-3; v_call: TRBV29-1; cdr3_nt: TGCAGCGTTGTCGGACAGGGGGTTTCTGATACGCAGTATTTT; cdr3_aa: CSVVGQGVSDTQYF
clone_size: few; d_call: TRBD1; j_call: TRBJ2-1; v_call: TRBV12-3/TRBV12-4; cdr3_nt: TGTGCCAGCAGCTTTGGGACAGGGGGCATCAATGAGCAGTTCTTC; cdr3_aa: CASSFGTGGINEQFF
clone_size: -; d_call: -; j_call: TRBJ2-7; v_call: TRBV7-2; cdr3_nt: TGTGCCAGCAGCTTAGAGTCGGCAGGTGGCGAGCAGTACTTC; cdr3_aa: CASSLESAGGEQYF
clone_size: many; d_call: TRBD2; j_call: TRBJ2-1; v_call: TRBV9; cdr3_nt: TGTGCCAGCAGCTTTGGAGGCGGGGGGGATGAGCAGTTCTTC; cdr3_aa: CASSFGGGGDEQFF
clone_size: -; d_call: -; j_call: TRBJ2-4; v_call: TRBV6-5; cdr3_nt: TGTGCCAGCAGTTTTGGTGTTTACAATGAGCAGTACTTC; cdr3_aa: CASSFGVYNEQYF
clone_size: -; d_call: TRBD1; j_call: TRBJ2-3; v_call: TRBV7-3; cdr3_nt: TGTGCCAGCAGCTCGACAGGGGTGGTCACAGATACGCAGTATTTT; cdr3_aa: CASSSTGVVTDTQYF
clone_size: many; d_call: TRBD1; j_call: TRBJ1-2; v_call: TRBV29-1; cdr3_nt: TGCAGCGTTGGACAGGGAGGCTATGGCTACACCTTC; cdr3_aa: CSVGQGGYGYTF
clone_size: -; d_call: TRBD2; j_call: TRBJ2-1; v_call: TRBV29-1; cdr3_nt: TGCAGCGAGCTACTAGCGGGAGCCTACAATGAGCAGTTCTTC; cdr3_aa: CSELLAGAYNEQFF
clone_size: few; d_call: -; j_call: TRBJ1-1; v_call: TRBV7-9; cdr3_nt: TGTGCCAGCAGCCTCGGTACAGGGATTATCGACACTGAAGCTTTCTTT; cdr3_aa: CASSLGTGIIDTEAFF
clone_size: once; d_call: -; j_call: TRBJ1-2; v_call: TRBV18; cdr3_nt: TGTGCCAGCTCACCACTGGACAAGAACTATGGCTACACCTTC; cdr3_aa: CASSPLDKNYGYTF
clone_size: few; d_call: -; j_call: TRBJ2-7; v_call: TRBV2; cdr3_nt: TGTGCCAGCAGTCGCTCGAGCCGACCTAGAGGTTTAGAGCAGTACTTC; cdr3_aa: CASSRSSRPRGLEQYF
clone_size: many; d_call: -; j_call: TRBJ1-6; v_call: TRBV6-5; cdr3_nt: TGTGCCAGCAGTTACATGGAGGGTAATTCACCCCTCCACTTT; cdr3_aa: CASSYMEGNSPLHF
clone_size: many; d_call: -; j_call: TRBJ2-6; v_call: TRBV7-3; cdr3_nt: TGTGCCAGCAGCCCTCTGGGGCCCAAATCTGGGGCCAACGTCCTGACTTTC; cdr3_aa: CASSPLGPKSGANVLTF
clone_size: -; d_call: TRBD2; j_call: TRBJ2-7; v_call: TRBV5-1; cdr3_nt: TGCGCCAGCAGCCCTCGGGCGGGGGGAACGGACAATGAGCAGTACTTC; cdr3_aa: CASSPRAGGTDNEQYF
clone_size: -; d_call: -; j_call: TRBJ2-1; v_call: TRBV14; cdr3_nt: TGTGCCAGCAGCCAAGAGCGAAACTCCTACAATGAGCAGTTCTTC; cdr3_aa: CASSQERNSYNEQFF
clone_size: many; d_call: TRBD1; j_call: TRBJ2-7; v_call: TRBV7-3; cdr3_nt: TGTGCCAGCAGCTTAACGGGACAGGTCGGCTACGAGCAGTACTTC; cdr3_aa: CASSLTGQVGYEQYF
clone_size: -; d_call: -; j_call: TRBJ2-1; v_call: TRBV20-1; cdr3_nt: TGCAGTGCTAGAGGGGGACTTTGCAATGAGCAGTTCTTC; cdr3_aa: CSARGGLCNEQFF
clone_size: few; d_call: -; j_call: TRBJ1-1; v_call: TRBV7-2; cdr3_nt: TGTGCCAGCAGCCCCTCGGTGGGGAAAAACACTGAAGCTTTCTTT; cdr3_aa: CASSPSVGKNTEAFF
clone_size: -; d_call: -; j_call: TRBJ1-2; v_call: TRBV30; cdr3_nt: TGTGCCAGGAGTGCGGGGTCCTATGGCTACACCTTC; cdr3_aa: CARSAGSYGYTF
clone_size: -; d_call: -; j_call: TRBJ2-7; v_call: TRBV6-6; cdr3_nt: TGTGCCAGCGGGGCTATGATCCACGAGCAGTACTTC; cdr3_aa: CASGAMIHEQYF
clone_size: -; d_call: -; j_call: TRBJ2-1; v_call: TRBV27; cdr3_nt: TGTGCCAGCAGTTCGACGGGACACAACAATGAGCAGTTCTTC; cdr3_aa: CASSSTGHNNEQFF
clone_size: -; d_call: TRBD2; j_call: TRBJ2-1; v_call: TRBV5-1; cdr3_nt: TGCGCCAGTAGCGGGGGGAGCTCCTACAATGGGCAGTTCTTC; cdr3_aa: CASSGGSSYNGQFF
clone_size: -; d_call: TRBD1; j_call: TRBJ2-5; v_call: TRBV6-5; cdr3_nt: TGTGCCAGCAGGCGGGACAGGGGGCGTAAGGAGCAGTACTTC; cdr3_aa: CASRRDRGRKEQYF
clone_size: few; d_call: -; j_call: TRBJ2-6; v_call: TRBV2; cdr3_nt: TGTGCCAGCACCCTGGAATGGGGGGCCAACGTCCTGACTTTC; cdr3_aa: CASTLEWGANVLTF
clone_size: -; d_call: -; j_call: TRBJ1-6; v_call: TRBV15; cdr3_nt: TGTGCCACCACCTGGACACTCAATTCACCCCTCCACTTT; cdr3_aa: CATTWTLNSPLHF
clone_size: -; d_call: -; j_call: TRBJ1-2; v_call: TRBV7-2; cdr3_nt: TGTGCCGGCAGCTTAGCAGATCCATATAGCTACACCTTC; cdr3_aa: CAGSLADPYSYTF
clone_size: -; d_call: -; j_call: TRBJ2-1; v_call: TRBV4-1; cdr3_nt: TGCGCCAGCAGGGACACCGGCTCCTACAATGAGCAGTTCTTC; cdr3_aa: CASRDTGSYNEQFF
clone_size: -; d_call: -; j_call: TRBJ1-1; v_call: TRBV5-1; cdr3_nt: TGCGCCAGCAGCTTGGTTGGGGGGGTCGTCACCGAAGCTTTCTTT; cdr3_aa: CASSLVGGVVTEAFF
clone_size: -; d_call: TRBD2; j_call: TRBJ2-7; v_call: TRBV12-3/TRBV12-4; cdr3_nt: TGTGCCAGCAGTTTGACTAGCGTGATATCCTACGAGCAGTACTTC; cdr3_aa: CASSLTSVISYEQYF
clone_size: -; d_call: TRBD1; j_call: TRBJ1-1; v_call: TRBV6-6; cdr3_nt: TGTGCCAGCAGTACACAGGGGCCGAACACTGAAGCTTTCTTT; cdr3_aa: CASSTQGPNTEAFF
clone_size: many; d_call: -; j_call: TRBJ2-7; v_call: TRBV29-1; cdr3_nt: TGCAGCGTCGCTGGGACTCCGAGCTCCTACGAGCAGTACTTC; cdr3_aa: CSVAGTPSSYEQYF
clone_size: few; d_call: -; j_call: TRBJ1-4; v_call: TRBV20-1; cdr3_nt: TGCAGTGCTAGCTATGGAAATGAAAAACTGTTTTTT; cdr3_aa: CSASYGNEKLFF
clone_size: -; d_call: TRBD1; j_call: TRBJ2-1; v_call: TRBV5-1; cdr3_nt: TGCGCCAGCAGCATTCAGGGGGTTCTATCCTACAATGAGCAGTTCTTC; cdr3_aa: CASSIQGVLSYNEQFF
clone_size: -; d_call: -; j_call: TRBJ2-1; v_call: TRBV5-5; cdr3_nt: TGTGCCAGCAGCTTAGCACAGCATAACAATGAGCAGTTCTTC; cdr3_aa: CASSLAQHNNEQFF
clone_size: -; d_call: TRBD1; j_call: TRBJ1-6; v_call: TRBV7-2; cdr3_nt: TGTGCCAGCGGACAGGGAACTCATAATTCACCCCTCCACTTT; cdr3_aa: CASGQGTHNSPLHF